Each of the 28 T cell receptor beta chains below was sequenced from the same sample in a study of blood T cell repertoires in COVID-19 (dated by TCRdb to between 2020 and 2021). Libraries came from the immunoSEQ multiplex PCR assay. TCRdb holds this immuneACCESS table with in-frame rearrangements only. Some clones are missing; in checked studies, unresolved V genes explain under half, and the rest has no known cause. This sample holds roughly 48,000 clones; roughly 82% were observed only once. The top ten clonotypes cover 7% to 8.5% of the sample. The sample comprised peripheral blood. All receptors derive from a middle-aged man with acute or convalescent COVID-19.

This clone is a singleton in its sample. This chain uses TRBV30 with TRBJ1-6, with D possibly matching TRBD1 (6 bases). Looked up from germline, CDR1 is GTSNPN and CDR2 is SVGIG (reference sequence). Trimming removed 0 bases at V and 7 bases at J, with 10 bases between. CDR3 length: 14 amino acids. The CDR3 region has the DNA TGTGCCTGGAGTGTAGGACAGAGAAATTCACCCCTCCACTTT. Its protein is CAWSVGQRNSPLHF.

This chain uses TRBV21-1 with TRBJ1-1; the table's D gene call, TRBD1, was not cross checked with the DNA. TRBV21-1 is marked as a pseudogene. This CDR3 is built from 16 residues. The CDR3 sequence: CASSPRKGVVNTEAFF. The CDR3 region has the DNA TGTGCCAGCAGCCCCCGGAAGGGGGTGGTGAACACTGAAGCTTTCTTT.

V is TRBV5-1 and J is TRBJ1-2, with 7 bases aligning to TRBD1. J lost 0 bases, V lost 4 bases, and 9 bases had no gene match. Germline V gives CDR1 SGHRS, CDR2 YFSETQ. There are 16 residues in the CDR3. CDR3 protein: CASSGGQTKANYGYTF. The CDR3 nucleotides read TGCGCCAGCAGCGGGGGACAGACAAAAGCTAACTATGGCTACACCTTC.

The chain recombines TRBV2 with TRBJ2-4; D is perhaps TRBD2 (7 bases). The CDR3 is 13 residues long. The V end was cut by 5 bases, the J end by 7 bases, with 12 bases between. Germline-derived CDR1 and CDR2 are SNHLY and FYNNEI. The CDR3 reads CASSPGGRNIQYF. CDR3 in DNA: TGTGCCAGCAGTCCCGGGGGGCGTAACATTCAGTACTTC.

The chain combines TRBV28 with TRBJ2-1; TRBD1 might be the D (5 bases). Trimming shortened V by 6 bases and J by 8 bases, and 23 bases separated the two germline ends. CDR3 length equals 16 residues. Germline V gives CDR1 MDHEN, CDR2 SYDVKM. As DNA, the CDR3 is TGTGCCAGCAGAAAAACCCAGGGTAACTCGGGCGATGAGCAGTTCTTC. Translating it yields CASRKTQGNSGDEQFF.

The V and J genes are TRBV5-1 and TRBJ2-2, with 8 bases identical to TRBD2. J lost 5 bases, V lost 4 bases, and 1 base had no gene match. Germline V gene sequence: CDR1 SGHRS, CDR2 YFSETQ. The CDR3 is 13 amino acids. The chain's CDR3 is CASSRGGTGELFF. The CDR3 DNA reads TGCGCCAGCAGCCGCGGGGGGACCGGGGAGCTGTTTTTT.

This clone was counted a few times. The CDR3 loop is CASQLGGPQETQYF. The DNA for the CDR3 is TGCGCCAGCCAATTGGGGGGGCCCCAAGAGACCCAGTACTTC. The chain carries TRBV10-2 and TRBJ2-5, with D possibly TRBD2 on 7 matching bases. Germline values: CDR1 WSHSY, CDR2 SAAADI. V was trimmed by 8 bases and J by 1 base, leaving 14 bases between them. CDR3 length: 14 amino acids.

The chain uses TRBV5-1 and TRBJ2-3; 11 nucleotides line up with TRBD2. The CDR3 is 16 amino acids. J was trimmed by 5 bases and V by 6 bases; bases with no gene match: 11. Germline V gene data show CDR1 as SGHRS and CDR2 as YFSETQ. In nucleotides, the CDR3 is TGCGCCAGCACGCTCGTAGCGGGGGGGCAGGGAGATACGCAGTATTTT. Translation gives CASTLVAGGQGDTQYF.

This clone turned up a few times. The chain recombines TRBV7-3 with TRBJ2-1, with 9 bases that match TRBD2. Germline CDR1 SGHTA, CDR2 FQGTGA. V lost 5 bases and J lost 3; bases outside the gene matches: 5. CDR3 length: 15 amino acids. The CDR3 here is CASSPSGGFYNEQFF. The DNA for the CDR3 is TGTGCCAGCAGCCCGAGCGGGGGGTTCTACAATGAGCAGTTCTTC. Supplemented by reference TRBV7-3 and TRBJ2-1, the full variable domain reads GAGVSQTPSNKVTEKGKYVELRCDPISGHTALYWYRQSLGQGPEFLIYFQGTGAADDSGLPNDRFFAVRPEGSVSTLKIQRTERGDSAVYLCASSPSGGFYNEQFFGPGTRLTVL.

This clone appeared a single time. The V call is TRBV30, the J call TRBJ2-7; 10 bases align to TRBD1. V was pared by 8 bases and J by 4 bases, with 5 bases of the junction left unmatched. The CDR3 is made up of 12 amino acids. Germline loops: CDR1 GTSNPN, CDR2 SVGIG (reference sequence). CDR3 DNA: TGTGCCCTCCGGACAGGGGGGTACGAGCAGTACTTC. Amino acids: CALRTGGYEQYF.

The chain couples TRBV7-8 to TRBJ1-5; possible D gene TRBD1, 6 bases. Trimming shortened V by 1 base and J by 7 bases, and 20 bases separated the two germline ends. The CDR3 has 17 amino acids. Germline CDR1 is SGHVS and CDR2 is FQNEAQ. In nucleotides, the CDR3 is TGTGCCAGCAGCTTAGAAACCACAACAGGGCACGGACAGCCCCAGCATTTT. This gives the protein CASSLETTTGHGQPQHF.

The chain uses TRBV7-2 and TRBJ2-7; 8 bases are a match to TRBD1. The CDR3 runs to 14 residues. Germline V gives CDR1 SGHTA, CDR2 FQGNSA. J lost 4 bases, V lost 4 bases, and 6 bases had no gene match. CDR3 in DNA: TGTGCCAGCAGCTCCTTGGACAGGGAGTACGAGCAGTACTTC. It is translated as CASSSLDREYEQYF.

The chain combines TRBV4-3 with TRBJ2-1; 12 positions match TRBD2. J gave up 6 bases and V 4 bases, and 4 bases lay outside the gene matches. This CDR3 has 15 amino acids. From germline, CDR1 is LGHNA and CDR2 YSLEER. The CDR3 loop reads CASSPLAGGRNEQFF. In nucleotides, the CDR3 is TGCGCCAGCAGCCCGCTAGCGGGGGGGCGCAATGAGCAGTTCTTC.

CDR3 residues: CASSPPGTDTQYF. The CDR3 coding sequence is TGTGCCAGCAGCCCCCCAGGGACAGATACGCAGTATTTT. This chain links TRBV7-2 with TRBJ2-3; a weak D match, TRBD1 (5 bases). From germline, CDR1 is SGHTA and CDR2 FQGNSA. The CDR3 contains 13 residues. V dropped 5 bases and J dropped 3 bases, with 9 bases sitting between them.

This chain joins TRBV2 and TRBJ1-5; unclear D gene. CDR3 length: 14 residues. Trimming stripped 3 bases from V and 7 bases from J, with 13 bases between. CDR1 is SNHLY and CDR2 is FYNNEI in the germline V gene. The CDR3 DNA is TGTGCCAGCAGTGACAAAGCGGAGAAACAGCCCCAGCATTTT. This translates into CASSDKAEKQPQHF. Using reference TRBV2 and TRBJ1-5 for the parts outside the CDR3, the full variable domain is EPEVTQTPSHQVTQMGQEVILRCVPISNHLYFYWYRQILGQKVEFLVSFYNNEISEKSEIFDDQFSVERPDGSNFTLKIRSTKLEDSAMYFCASSDKAEKQPQHFGDGTRLSIL.

This chain links TRBV6-2 or TRBV6-3 with TRBJ1-1; TRBD1 agrees at 7 bases. This CDR3 spans 16 amino acids. CDR1 is MNHEY, CDR2 SVGEGT, per germline. V shed 2 bases, J shed 1 base, and the junction held 7 bases outside the gene matches. The CDR3 DNA reads as TGTGCCAGCAGTTACCGTCTACAGGGGCCGAACACTGAAGCTTTCTTT. This sequence encodes CASSYRLQGPNTEAFF.

The chain uses TRBV6-5 and TRBJ2-1; 10 positions agree with TRBD2. Trimming removed 2 bases from V and 5 bases from J; junction bases left unmatched: 6. CDR1 is MNHEY, CDR2 SVGAGI, per germline. The CDR3 is 16 amino acids. The CDR3 loop is CASSYARTSGNNEQFF. For the CDR3, the DNA is TGTGCCAGCAGTTACGCGCGGACTAGCGGAAACAATGAGCAGTTCTTC.

The chain couples TRBV7-6 to TRBJ1-2; TRBD1 is a possible D gene (6 bases). The CDR3 loop spans 15 amino acids. Germline CDR1 and CDR2: SGHVS and FNYEAQ. Trimming cost V 4 bases and J 0 bases, with 12 bases left between them. CDR3 in amino acids: CASSSGTQSNYGYTF. CDR3 bases: TGTGCCAGCAGCTCCGGGACACAATCTAACTATGGCTACACCTTC.

The rearrangement links TRBV27 to TRBJ1-5, with TRBD1 identical over 7 bases. V lost 8 bases and J lost 4; bases outside the gene matches: 8. The germline V gene has CDR1 MNHEY and CDR2 SMNVEV (reference sequence). The CDR3 sequence is 14 residues long. The CDR3 region is CASRQGQWNQPQHF. DNA for the CDR3: TGTGCCAGCCGGCAGGGACAGTGGAATCAGCCCCAGCATTTT.

In DNA, the CDR3 is TGCAGTGCTCCCCTCGGGTGGGAGCAGTTCTTC. As protein: CSAPLGWEQFF. The genes are TRBV20-1 and TRBJ2-1; D gene unclear. Germline values: CDR1 DFQATT, CDR2 SNEGSKA (reference sequence). V lost 5 bases and J 10 bases, leaving 12 bases between the germline ends. The CDR3 spans 11 residues.

The table lists this clone with a few counts. This chain links TRBV18 with TRBJ2-1, with 10 bases matching TRBD1. CDR3 length: 16 amino acids. Per germline, CDR1 KGHSH and CDR2 LQKENI. Losses at the gene ends were 0 bases for V and 10 bases for J; bases not matched to a gene: 9. CDR3 amino acids: CASSPPLGQGPGEQFF. CDR3 in DNA: TGTGCCAGCTCACCACCGTTGGGACAGGGGCCGGGAGAGCAGTTCTTC. The full variable domain, its missing parts supplied by reference TRBV18 and TRBJ2-1, is NAGVMQNPRHLVRRRGQEARLRCSPMKGHSHVYWYRQLPEEGLKFMVYLQKENIIDESGMPKERFSAEFPKEGPSILRIQQVVRGDSAAYFCASSPPLGQGPGEQFFGPGTRLTVL.

The V call is TRBV28, the J call TRBJ1-2; 9 bases map to TRBD1. CDR1 and CDR2 (germline): MDHEN, SYDVKM. The CDR3 runs 14 residues. V dropped 7 bases and J dropped 2; count of bases not matched to a gene: 5. CDR3 in DNA: TGTGCCAGCACCGCCGGACAGGGGAACTATGGCTACACCTTC. As protein: CASTAGQGNYGYTF.

This chain joins TRBV6-5 and TRBJ1-2, with D maybe TRBD1 (6 bases). Germline assignment: CDR1 MNHEY and CDR2 SVGAGI. Trimming pared 2 bases from V and 8 bases from J, leaving 18 bases between. This CDR3 comprises 15 residues. In DNA form, the CDR3 reads TGTGCCAGCAGTTACGACCAGGCTGGAAGGGGGGGCTACACCTTC. Residues: CASSYDQAGRGGYTF.

DNA of the CDR3: TGCGCCAGCAGCTTGTCGCTTGGGACAGGGGTCTACGAGCAGTACTTC. This gives the protein CASSLSLGTGVYEQYF. The V and J genes are TRBV5-1 and TRBJ2-7; 10 bases align to TRBD1. The CDR3 length is 16 residues. Germline CDR1 is SGHRS and CDR2 is YFSETQ. V shed 1 base, J shed 3 bases, and the junction held 7 bases outside the gene matches.

The chain carries TRBV28 and TRBJ1-5; 7 bases line up with TRBD1. The CDR3 contains 16 residues. The junction had 8 bases not matched to a gene; V was cut back by 2 bases and J by 4 bases. Germline assignment: CDR1 MDHEN and CDR2 SYDVKM. DNA for the CDR3: TGTGCCAGCAGTTTAAGGGAGACAGGGAGGAATCAGCCCCAGCATTTT. This codes for CASSLRETGRNQPQHF.

The gene calls are TRBV6-4 and TRBJ1-6; D is uncertain. The V end lost 5 bases, the J end lost 9 bases, and 11 bases lay between the germline ends. The CDR3 spans 13 residues. The germline CDR1 and CDR2 sequences are MRHNA and SNTAGT. For the CDR3, the DNA is TGTGCCAGCAGTCTCGAGGAAGCTTCACCCCTCCACTTT. Residues: CASSLEEASPLHF.

This rearrangement joins TRBV7-2 to TRBJ1-2; a possible D gene is TRBD1 (5 bases). Germline values: CDR1 SGHTA, CDR2 FQGNSA. This CDR3 comprises 13 residues. Deletions cut 2 bases from V and 6 bases from J, with 10 bases between. The DNA for the CDR3 is TGTGCCAGCAGCTTACCGGGACTTCATGGCTACACCTTC. Its translation: CASSLPGLHGYTF. The entire variable domain, with the rest obtained from reference TRBV7-2 and TRBJ1-2, is as follows: GAGVSQSPSNKVTEKGKDVELRCDPISGHTALYWYRQSLGQGLEFLIYFQGNSAPDKSGLPSDRFSAERTGGSVSTLTIQRTQQEDSAVYLCASSLPGLHGYTFGSGTRLTVV.

Only one count was recorded for this clone. V is TRBV5-4 and J is TRBJ2-5; 9 nucleotides line up with TRBD2. This CDR3 is 14 amino acids long. The trim removed 7 bases at V and 1 base at J, leaving 5 bases unmatched. Germline-derived CDR1 and CDR2 are SGHNT and YYREEE (reference sequence). The CDR3 DNA sequence: TGTGCCAGCGCGGGGGGGGGTTCCCAAGAGACCCAGTACTTC. Protein: CASAGGGSQETQYF.